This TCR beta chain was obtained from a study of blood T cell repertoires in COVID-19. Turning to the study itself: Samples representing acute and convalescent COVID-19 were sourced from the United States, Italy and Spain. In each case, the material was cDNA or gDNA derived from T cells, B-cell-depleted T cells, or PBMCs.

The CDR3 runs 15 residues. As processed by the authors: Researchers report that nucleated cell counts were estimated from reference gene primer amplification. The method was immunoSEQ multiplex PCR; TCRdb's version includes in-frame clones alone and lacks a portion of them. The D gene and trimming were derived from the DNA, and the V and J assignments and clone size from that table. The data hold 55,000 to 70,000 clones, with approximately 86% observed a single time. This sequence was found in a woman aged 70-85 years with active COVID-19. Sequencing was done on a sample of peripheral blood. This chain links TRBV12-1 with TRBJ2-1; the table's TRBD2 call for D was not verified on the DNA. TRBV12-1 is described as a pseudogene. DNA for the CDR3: TGTGCCAGCAGTCCGAGCAACGGGGTATACAATGAGCAGTTCTTC. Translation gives CASSPSNGVYNEQFF.